One TCR beta chain is described in this entry. Its recognized antigen is unknown. No base-level quality is on record; no much larger clone is a single base apart. Reading from cysteine to phenylalanine, the CDR3 counts 13 amino acids. The only DNA kept is the CDR3, 39 bases in frame from the first base. For this chain, trimming is 10 bases at the V end and 8 bases at the J end, and the number of junction bases without a gene match is 8. In the germline V gene, CDR1 corresponds to MNHEY and CDR2 to SVGAGI. Each depressed patient was pairwise matched to a non-depressed control for sex, age, current smoking status and body mass index. All participants were of European descent. No current or lifetime mood disorder was present in controls, and Quick Inventory of Depressive Symptoms-Self Report scores of 5 or less were recorded for controls. Major medical conditions, Axis I/II comorbidities, regular medication or illicit drug use, and drinking over 100 g alcohol a week were all grounds for excluding any participant. Roughly 30 ml of peripheral blood was collected from each participant into EDTA tubes. CD4+ T cells were purified from thawed PBMCs by magnetic negative selection with the BD IMag Human CD4 T Lymphocyte Enrichment Set. Flow cytometry confirmed that the CD4+ enrichment method typically gave around 96% purity. A subgroup of four or five case-control pairs, chosen blind to the chemokine receptor expression and flow-cytometric repertoire skewing results, underwent TCRbeta sequencing. All blood samples were collected in the morning at 8:00 a.m., and PBMCs were isolated by Ficoll-Hypaque gradient centrifugation. PBMCs were gradually cooled to -80 degrees C for cryopreservation and then kept in liquid nitrogen until assay.

This record belongs to a study of untreated major depressive disorder (dated by TCRdb to the late 2010s). For the study in its entirety: This cross-sectional case-control study compared T cell phenotype and TCR repertoire between antidepressant-free major depressive disorder patients and individually matched non-depressed controls. Differences in Vbeta 5.1, Vbeta 11 and Vbeta 22 usage observed by flow cytometry in the whole cohort were followed up by sequencing.

The full study reports these points: The top five TRBV05-01 clones in every sequenced subject were all private clones. Because of the strict matching and exclusion criteria, the study sample was comparatively small, which limits how generalizable the findings are. For the sequencing comparisons, one-tailed planned tests were applied to only three Vbeta families that had been selected in advance. TRBV25-01 and TRBV02-01 usage followed the flow-cytometry pattern but did not reach statistical significance in the sequencing data. In CD4+ T cells, sequencing confirmed that depressed patients used TRBV05-01 (Vbeta 5.1) more than controls did, with a one-tailed test giving p = 0.040.

The Qiagen DNeasy Blood and Tissue Kit was used to extract total genomic DNA from purified CD4+ T cells. Amplification and sequencing of the TCRbeta CDR3 region, as defined according to IMGT, were carried out with immunoSEQ immunosequencing protocols. Per the authors' processing: The immunoSEQ service preprocessed the raw sequence data to correct PCR and sequencing errors. After being loaded into the immunoSEQ Analyzer, the data underwent further analysis with VDJtools v1.0.7. The paired Wilcoxon signed-rank test was used to test differences between patients and controls. The clones in this table, taken by TCRdb from immuneACCESS, are in-frame only. Not every clone is retained; where verified, under half of the shortfall comes from an unresolved V gene, and the cause of the rest is unknown. The V and J calls and the clone size are those of that table, but D and trimming were determined from the DNA. Recorded for this sample are just over 20,000 clones; over 80% of them occurred a single time. Clones ranked in the top ten supply 0.25% to 0.35% of the sample.

The clonotype originates from a man aged 30 to 45 in good health. Recombination connected TRBV6-5 to TRBJ1-5; 10 bases in the middle match TRBD1. Source material: CD4+ T cells from PBMCs. The CDR3 amino acid sequence is: CATSDRGVEPQHF. The sequenced DNA: TGTGCCACCTCGGACAGGGGGGTCGAGCCCCAGCATTTT.